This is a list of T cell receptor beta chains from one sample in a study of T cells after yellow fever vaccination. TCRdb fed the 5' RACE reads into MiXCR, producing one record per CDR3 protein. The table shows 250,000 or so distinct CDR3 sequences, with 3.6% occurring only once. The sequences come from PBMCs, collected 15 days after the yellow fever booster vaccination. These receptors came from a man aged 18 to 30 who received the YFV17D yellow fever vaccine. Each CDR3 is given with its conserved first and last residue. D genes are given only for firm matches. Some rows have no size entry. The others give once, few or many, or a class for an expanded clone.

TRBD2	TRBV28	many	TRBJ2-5	TGTGCCAGCAGTCTGGGACTAGCGACCGGCGAGACCCAGTACTTC	CASSLGLATGETQYF
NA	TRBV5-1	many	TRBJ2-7	TGCGCCAGCAGCTCTACAGGGAGGTCGGACGAGCAGTACTTC	CASSSTGRSDEQYF
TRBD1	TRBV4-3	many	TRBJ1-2	TGCGCCAGCAGCCAAGCCGGGACAGCTAACTATGGCTACACCTTC	CASSQAGTANYGYTF
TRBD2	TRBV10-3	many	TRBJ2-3	TGTGCCATAGCAAGCGGGGGGGACACAGATACGCAGTATTTT	CAIASGGDTDTQYF
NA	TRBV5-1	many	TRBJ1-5	TGCGCCAGCAGCTTGGGAGTCAGCAATCAGCCCCAGCATTTT	CASSLGVSNQPQHF
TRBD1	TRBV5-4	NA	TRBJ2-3	TGTGCCAGCAGCCCTAGGACAGGTTGGGATACGCAGTATTTT	CASSPRTGWDTQYF
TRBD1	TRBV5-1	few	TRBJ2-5	TGCGCCAGCAGCTCCGGGACAGGGGGTTGGGAGACCCAGTACTTC	CASSSGTGGWETQYF
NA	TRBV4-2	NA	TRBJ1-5	TGTGCCAGCAGCCAAGAAGACAGCCCGAATCAGCCCCAGCATTTT	CASSQEDSPNQPQHF
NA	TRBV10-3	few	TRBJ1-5	TGTGCCATCGGGGGGGGCCAGCCCCAGCATTTT	CAIGGGQPQHF
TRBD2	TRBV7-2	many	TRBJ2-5	TGTGCCAGCAGCCCGGTCTCCCAGCGGGGGGCCCCTCCAGAGACCCAGTACTTC	CASSPVSQRGAPPETQYF
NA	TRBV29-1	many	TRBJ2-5	TGCAGCGTTGAAGACAGGGGTCGCCAAGAGACCCAGTACTTC	CSVEDRGRQETQYF
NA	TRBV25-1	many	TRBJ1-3	TGTGCCAGCAGCCCCGGCCATACTGGAAACACCATATATTTT	CASSPGHTGNTIYF
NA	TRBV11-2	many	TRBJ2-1	TGTGCCAGCAGCTTTAGCCCTAACAATGAGCAGTTCTTC	CASSFSPNNEQFF
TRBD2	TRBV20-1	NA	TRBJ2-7	TGCAGTGCTAGAGACGAAAGGACTAGCGGGGGGGGCCTAGCCTACGAGCAGTACTTC	CSARDERTSGGGLAYEQYF
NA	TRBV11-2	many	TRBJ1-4	TGTGCCAGCAGCTCGGACTTCAGCCGGTATAATGAAAAACTGTTTTTT	CASSSDFSRYNEKLFF
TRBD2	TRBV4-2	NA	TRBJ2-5	TGTGCCAGCAGCCGGACTAGCGGGGAGCCGGGGGAGACCCAGTACTTC	CASSRTSGEPGETQYF
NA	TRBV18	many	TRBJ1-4	TGTGCCAGCTCACCAGTACAGGACGGAAAACTGTTTTTT	CASSPVQDGKLFF
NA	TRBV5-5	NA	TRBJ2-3	TGTGCCAGCAGCCCCTGGGCGGGGGCGAAGGGGTCGGATACGCAGTATTTT	CASSPWAGAKGSDTQYF
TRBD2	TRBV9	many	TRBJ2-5	TGTGCCAGCAGCATCCACACCGGGACTAGCGGACAAGAGACCCAGTACTTC	CASSIHTGTSGQETQYF
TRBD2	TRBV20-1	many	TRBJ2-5	TGCAGTGCTAGAGAAGCGGGGGGGCCCCGAGAGACCCAGTACTTC	CSAREAGGPRETQYF
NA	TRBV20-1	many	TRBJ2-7	TGCAGTGCTAGTTATAACTCCTACGAGCAGTACTTC	CSASYNSYEQYF
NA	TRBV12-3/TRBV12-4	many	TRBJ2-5	TGTGCCAGCAGTACGAGTGGCGTAAAGACCCAGTACTTC	CASSTSGVKTQYF
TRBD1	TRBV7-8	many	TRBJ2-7	TGTGCCAGCAGCGTCGGACAGGGTGCCTACGAGCAGTACTTC	CASSVGQGAYEQYF
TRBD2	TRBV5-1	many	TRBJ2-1	TGCGCCAGCAGCGGGGAAGTGCTAGCGGGGGGTATCGATGAGCAGTTCTTC	CASSGEVLAGGIDEQFF
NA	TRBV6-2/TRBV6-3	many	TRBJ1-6	TGTGCCAGCAGTTACCCCCCGGGGGTTGGTTCACCCCTCCACTTT	CASSYPPGVGSPLHF
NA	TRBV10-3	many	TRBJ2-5	TGTGCCATCAGCCAGGAGGGGGCCCAGTACTTC	CAISQEGAQYF
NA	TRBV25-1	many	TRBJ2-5	TGTGCCAGCAAGCCGGTGGCGCGAGAGACCCAGTACTTC	CASKPVARETQYF
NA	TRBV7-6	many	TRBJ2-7	TGTGCCAGCAGCCAAAACAGGCGACCCTACGAGCAGTACTTC	CASSQNRRPYEQYF
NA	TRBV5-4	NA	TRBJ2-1	TGTGCCAGCAGCTTGCATTCCCCCGACAATGAGCAGTTCTTC	CASSLHSPDNEQFF
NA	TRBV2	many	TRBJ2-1	TGTGCCAGCAGTGCACAGCGGAGGCAGTTCTTC	CASSAQRRQFF
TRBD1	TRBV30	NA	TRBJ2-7	TGTGCCTGGGTTGACAGGGCCTACGAGCAGTACTTC	CAWVDRAYEQYF
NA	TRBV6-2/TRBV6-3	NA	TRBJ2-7	TGTGCCAGCGTAAGAGGCTACGAGCAGTACTTC	CASVRGYEQYF
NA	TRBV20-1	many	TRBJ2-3	TGCGGTGCCAAGGACACACGCCGAAGAGATACGCAGTATTTT	CGAKDTRRRDTQYF
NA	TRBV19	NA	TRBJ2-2	TGTGCCAGTGGTACAGTTAACACCGGGGAGCTGTTTTTT	CASGTVNTGELFF
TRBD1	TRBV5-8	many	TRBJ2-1	TGTGCCCCGACAGGGGGGCTATACTACAATGAGCAGTTCTTC	CAPTGGLYYNEQFF